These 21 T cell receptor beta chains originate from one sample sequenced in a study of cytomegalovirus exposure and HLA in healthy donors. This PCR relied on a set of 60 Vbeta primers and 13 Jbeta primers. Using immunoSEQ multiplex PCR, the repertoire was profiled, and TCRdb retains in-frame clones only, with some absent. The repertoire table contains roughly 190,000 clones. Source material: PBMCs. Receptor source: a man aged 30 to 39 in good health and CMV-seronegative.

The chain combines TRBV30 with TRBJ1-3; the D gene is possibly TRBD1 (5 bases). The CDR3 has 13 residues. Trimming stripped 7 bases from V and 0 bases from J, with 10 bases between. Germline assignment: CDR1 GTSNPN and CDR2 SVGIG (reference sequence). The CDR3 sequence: CAYDSTSGNTIYF. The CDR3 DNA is TGTGCCTACGACAGTACCTCTGGAAACACCATATATTTT.

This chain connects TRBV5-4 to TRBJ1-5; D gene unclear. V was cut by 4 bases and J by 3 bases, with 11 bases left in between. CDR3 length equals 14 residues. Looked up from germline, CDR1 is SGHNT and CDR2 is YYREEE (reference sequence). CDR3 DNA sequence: TGTGCCAGCAGCCGCGCGGGGTACAATCAGCCCCAGCATTTT. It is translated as CASSRAGYNQPQHF.

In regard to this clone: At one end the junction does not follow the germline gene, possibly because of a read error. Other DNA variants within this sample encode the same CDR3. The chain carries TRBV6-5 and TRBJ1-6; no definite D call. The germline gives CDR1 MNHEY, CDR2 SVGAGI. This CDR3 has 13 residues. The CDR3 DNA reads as TGTGCCAGCAGATACGAGGGTGGCTCACCCCTTCACTTT. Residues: CASRYEGGSPLHF.

The DNA for the CDR3 is TGCGCCAGCAGCCAGGGGACACAGAACACCGGGGAGCTGTTTTTT. Translated: CASSQGTQNTGELFF. This chain uses TRBV5-1 with TRBJ2-2; D is perhaps TRBD1 (6 bases). Germline assignment: CDR1 SGHRS and CDR2 YFSETQ. CDR3 length equals 15 residues. Trimming stripped 4 bases from V and 1 base from J, with 11 bases between.

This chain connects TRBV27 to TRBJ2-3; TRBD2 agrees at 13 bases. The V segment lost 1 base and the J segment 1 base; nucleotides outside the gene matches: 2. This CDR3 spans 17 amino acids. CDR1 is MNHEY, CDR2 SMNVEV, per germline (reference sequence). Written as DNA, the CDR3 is TGTGCCAGCAGTTTATTCGGACTAGCGGGAGGCACAGATACGCAGTATTTT. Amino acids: CASSLFGLAGGTDTQYF.

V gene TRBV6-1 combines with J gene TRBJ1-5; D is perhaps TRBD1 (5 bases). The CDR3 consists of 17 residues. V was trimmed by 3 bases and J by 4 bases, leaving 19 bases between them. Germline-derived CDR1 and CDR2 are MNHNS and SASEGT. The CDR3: CASSDRDVRVRNQPQHF. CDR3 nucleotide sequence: TGTGCCAGCAGTGACAGGGATGTAAGGGTTCGTAATCAGCCCCAGCATTTT.

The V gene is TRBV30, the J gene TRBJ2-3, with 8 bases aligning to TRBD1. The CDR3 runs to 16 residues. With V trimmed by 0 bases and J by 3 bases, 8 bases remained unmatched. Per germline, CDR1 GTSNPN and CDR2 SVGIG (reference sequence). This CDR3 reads CAWSVVPGGMTDTQYF. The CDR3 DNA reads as TGTGCCTGGAGTGTAGTCCCAGGGGGCATGACAGATACGCAGTATTTT.

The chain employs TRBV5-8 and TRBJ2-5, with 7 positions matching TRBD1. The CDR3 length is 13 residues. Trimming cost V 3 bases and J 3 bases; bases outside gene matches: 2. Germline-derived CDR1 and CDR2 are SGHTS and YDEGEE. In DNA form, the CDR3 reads TGTGCCAGCAGCTCAACAGGGGAAGAGACCCAGTACTTC. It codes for CASSSTGEETQYF.

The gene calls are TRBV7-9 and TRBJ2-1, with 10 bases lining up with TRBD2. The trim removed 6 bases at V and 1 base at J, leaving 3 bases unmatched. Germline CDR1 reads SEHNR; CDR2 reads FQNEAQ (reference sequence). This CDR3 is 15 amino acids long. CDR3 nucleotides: TGTGCCAGCAGACTAGCGGGGCGATCCTACAATGAGCAGTTCTTC. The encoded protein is CASRLAGRSYNEQFF.

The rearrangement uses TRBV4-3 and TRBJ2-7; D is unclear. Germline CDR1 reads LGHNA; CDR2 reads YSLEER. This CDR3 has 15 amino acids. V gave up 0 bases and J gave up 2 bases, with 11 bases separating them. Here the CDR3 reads CASSQDFPRAYEQYF. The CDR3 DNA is TGCGCCAGCAGCCAAGACTTTCCCCGCGCCTACGAGCAGTACTTC.

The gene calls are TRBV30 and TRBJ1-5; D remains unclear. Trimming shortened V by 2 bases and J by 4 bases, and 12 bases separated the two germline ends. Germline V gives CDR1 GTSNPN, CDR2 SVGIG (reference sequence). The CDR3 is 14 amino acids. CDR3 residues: CAWSPLALNQPQHF. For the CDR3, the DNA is TGTGCCTGGAGTCCCCTCGCCCTAAATCAGCCCCAGCATTTT.

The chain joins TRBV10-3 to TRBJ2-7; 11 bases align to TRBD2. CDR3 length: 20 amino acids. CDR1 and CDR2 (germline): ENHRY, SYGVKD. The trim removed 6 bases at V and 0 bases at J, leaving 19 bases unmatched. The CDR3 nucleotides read TGTGCCATCAGGGCGCAGGCGGGACTAGCGGATAATAACCGCTCCTACGAGCAGTACTTC. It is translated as CAIRAQAGLADNNRSYEQYF.

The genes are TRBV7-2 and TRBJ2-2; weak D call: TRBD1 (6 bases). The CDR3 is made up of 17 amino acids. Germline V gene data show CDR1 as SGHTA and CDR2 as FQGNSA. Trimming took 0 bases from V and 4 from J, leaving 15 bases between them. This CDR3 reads CASSLAGLGAGTGELFF. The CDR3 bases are TGTGCCAGCAGCTTAGCGGGGCTGGGGGCGGGCACCGGGGAGCTGTTTTTT.

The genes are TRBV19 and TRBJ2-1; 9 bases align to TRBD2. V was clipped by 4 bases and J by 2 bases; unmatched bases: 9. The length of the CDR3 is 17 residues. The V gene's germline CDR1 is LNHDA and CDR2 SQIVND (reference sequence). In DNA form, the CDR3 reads TGTGCCAGTAGTAAAGGATCGAGCGGGGGGCCCTACAATGAGCAGTTCTTC. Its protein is CASSKGSSGGPYNEQFF. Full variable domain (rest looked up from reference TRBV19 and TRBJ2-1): DGGITQSPKYLFRKEGQNVTLSCEQNLNHDAMYWYRQDPGQGLRLIYYSQIVNDFQKGDIAEGYSVSREKKESFPLTVTSAQKNPTAFYLCASSKGSSGGPYNEQFFGPGTRLTVL.

The DNA of the CDR3 is TGTGCCAGCAGGTCCGGGACAGGGGATGGCTACACCTTC. Residues: CASRSGTGDGYTF. The chain has TRBV2 and TRBJ1-2; 10 bases are shared with TRBD1. Germline CDR1 and CDR2: SNHLY and FYNNEI. Trimming cost V 6 bases and J 6 bases; bases outside gene matches: 4. The CDR3 length is 13 residues.

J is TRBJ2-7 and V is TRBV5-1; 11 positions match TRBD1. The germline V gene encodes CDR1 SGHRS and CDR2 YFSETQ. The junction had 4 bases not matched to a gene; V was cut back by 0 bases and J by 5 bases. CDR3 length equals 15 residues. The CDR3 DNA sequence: TGCGCCAGCAGCTTGGAAGGGACAGGGGGTAACGAGCAGTACTTC. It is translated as CASSLEGTGGNEQYF.

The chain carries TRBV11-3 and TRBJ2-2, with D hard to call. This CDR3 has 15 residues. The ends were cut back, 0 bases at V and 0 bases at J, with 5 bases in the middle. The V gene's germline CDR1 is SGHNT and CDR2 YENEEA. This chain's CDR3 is CASSLEASNTGELFF. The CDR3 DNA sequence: TGTGCCAGCAGCTTAGAAGCTTCGAACACCGGGGAGCTGTTTTTT. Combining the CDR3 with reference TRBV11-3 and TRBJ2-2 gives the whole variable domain EAGVVQSPRYKIIEKKQPVAFWCNPISGHNTLYWYLQNLGQGPELLIRYENEEAVDDSQLPKDRFSAERLKGVDSTLKIQPAELGDSAVYLCASSLEASNTGELFFGEGSRLTVL.

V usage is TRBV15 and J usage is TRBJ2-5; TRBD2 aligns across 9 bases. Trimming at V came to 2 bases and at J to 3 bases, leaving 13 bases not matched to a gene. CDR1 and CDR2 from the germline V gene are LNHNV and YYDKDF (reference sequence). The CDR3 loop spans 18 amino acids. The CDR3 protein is CATSRRRETSGYKETQYF. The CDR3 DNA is TGTGCCACCAGCAGACGACGTGAGACTAGCGGCTATAAAGAGACCCAGTACTTC. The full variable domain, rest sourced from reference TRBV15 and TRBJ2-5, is DAMVIQNPRYQVTQFGKPVTLSCSQTLNHNVMYWYQQKSSQAPKLLFHYYDKDFNNEADTPDNFQSRRPNTSFCFLDIRSPGLGDTAMYLCATSRRRETSGYKETQYFGPGTRLLVL.

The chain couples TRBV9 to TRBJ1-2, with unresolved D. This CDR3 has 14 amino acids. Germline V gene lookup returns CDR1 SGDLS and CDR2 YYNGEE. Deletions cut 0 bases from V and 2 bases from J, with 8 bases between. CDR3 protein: CASSVGGENYGYTF. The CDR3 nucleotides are TGTGCCAGCAGCGTAGGAGGTGAGAACTATGGCTACACCTTC.

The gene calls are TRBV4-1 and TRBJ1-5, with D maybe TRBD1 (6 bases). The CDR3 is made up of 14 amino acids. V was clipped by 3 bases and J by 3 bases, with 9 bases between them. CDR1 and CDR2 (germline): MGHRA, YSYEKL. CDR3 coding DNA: TGCGCCAGCAGCCACCGACAGGACAATCAGCCCCAGCATTTT. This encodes CASSHRQDNQPQHF.

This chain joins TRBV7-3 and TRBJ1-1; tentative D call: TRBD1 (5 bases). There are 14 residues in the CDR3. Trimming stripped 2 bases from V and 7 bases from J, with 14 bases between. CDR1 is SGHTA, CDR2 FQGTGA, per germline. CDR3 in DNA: TGTGCCAGCAGCTTATCAAAGGACCAGGGTGAAGCTTTCTTT. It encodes CASSLSKDQGEAFF. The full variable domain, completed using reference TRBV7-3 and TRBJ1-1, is GAGVSQTPSNKVTEKGKYVELRCDPISGHTALYWYRQSLGQGPEFLIYFQGTGAADDSGLPNDRFFAVRPEGSVSTLKIQRTERGDSAVYLCASSLSKDQGEAFFGQGTRLTVV.